One sample yielded the 8 T cell receptor beta chains listed below, sequenced in a study of OX40 agonist ivuxolimab in advanced cancers. TCRdb keeps only in-frame clones here, not all; method: immunoSEQ multiplex PCR. The sample records tens of thousands of clones, around 86% being singletons. This specimen consisted of CD4+ or CD8+ T cells sorted from blood, obtained in a trial of the OX40 agonist ivuxolimab. These receptor sequences come from an adult with an advanced solid tumor such as melanoma, head and neck, liver or kidney cancer.

This chain uses TRBV7-9 with TRBJ2-2; D not certain. This CDR3 contains 18 residues. V was pared by 4 bases and J by 2 bases, with 20 bases between. Looked up from germline, CDR1 is SEHNR and CDR2 is FQNEAQ (reference sequence). CDR3 sequence reads: CASSYLRNGHRNTGELFF. The CDR3 region has the DNA TGTGCCAGCAGCTATTTAAGGAATGGTCACCGCAACACCGGGGAGCTGTTTTTT.

The chain uses TRBV1 and TRBJ2-7; the D segment call TRBD2 is taken from the table without a DNA check. TRBV1 is a listed pseudogene. This CDR3 region has 15 residues. The CDR3, as DNA: TGCACCAGCAGCCAATTAACTCGACTAAAGGACGAGCAGTACTTC. It yields the protein CTSSQLTRLKDEQYF.

This clone was counted once. J is TRBJ2-5 and V is TRBV18, with D perhaps assigned TRBD1 or TRBD2 (6 bases each). Germline CDR1 and CDR2: KGHSH and LQKENI. The CDR3 consists of 15 residues. Trimming shortened V by 2 bases and J by 5 bases, and 15 bases separated the two germline ends. The CDR3 spells CASSPDFGGEETQYF. The CDR3, as DNA: TGTGCCAGCTCACCAGATTTCGGGGGCGAGGAGACCCAGTACTTC.

In DNA form, the CDR3 reads TGTGCCAGCAGCTTAGATCTCGGGTGGGCTAGCGCGTTCTTC. It is translated as CASSLDLGWASAFF. This chain connects TRBV11-1 to TRBJ2-1, with D possibly being TRBD2 (6 bases). Germline CDR1 reads SGHAT; CDR2 reads FQDESV (reference sequence). Trimming left V 1 base short and J 15 bases short, with 19 bases between. The CDR3 extends over 14 amino acids.

The CDR3 coding sequence is TGTGCCAGTAGTACGACACAGGGTGATAATTCACCCCTCCACTTT. This sequence encodes CASSTTQGDNSPLHF. The chain carries TRBV19 and TRBJ1-6, with a possible D match to TRBD1 (6 bases). Trimming took off 4 bases at V and 5 bases at J, with 12 bases between the two ends. Germline V lookup: CDR1 LNHDA, CDR2 SQIVND (reference sequence). This CDR3 has 15 residues.

The CDR3 spells CASSSTGGTDTQYF. Here the CDR3 DNA reads TGTGCCAGTAGTTCGACAGGGGGAACAGATACGCAGTATTTT. The V and J genes are TRBV19 and TRBJ2-3, with 9 nucleotides matching TRBD1. V gave up 5 bases and J gave up 3 bases; unmatched junction bases: 3. Germline CDR1 and CDR2: LNHDA and SQIVND (reference sequence). This CDR3 comprises 14 residues.

V and J are TRBV7-9 and TRBJ2-5, with 7 bases fitting TRBD2. This CDR3 spans 15 amino acids. V dropped 0 bases and J dropped 5; count of bases not matched to a gene: 6. From germline, CDR1 is SEHNR and CDR2 FQNEAQ (reference sequence). The DNA for the CDR3 is TGTGCCAGCAGCTTAGCGCTGCGGGGAGGGGAGACCCAGTACTTC. It codes for CASSLALRGGETQYF.

This clone was counted only a few times. This chain joins TRBV18 and TRBJ1-2; the match to TRBD1 covers 9 bases. This CDR3 spans 13 amino acids. Germline CDR1 and CDR2: KGHSH and LQKENI. The ends lost 5 bases at V and 5 bases at J; junction bases unmatched: 3. As DNA, the CDR3 is TGTGCCAGCTCAACACAGGGGGCGTATGGCTACACCTTC. As protein: CASSTQGAYGYTF.